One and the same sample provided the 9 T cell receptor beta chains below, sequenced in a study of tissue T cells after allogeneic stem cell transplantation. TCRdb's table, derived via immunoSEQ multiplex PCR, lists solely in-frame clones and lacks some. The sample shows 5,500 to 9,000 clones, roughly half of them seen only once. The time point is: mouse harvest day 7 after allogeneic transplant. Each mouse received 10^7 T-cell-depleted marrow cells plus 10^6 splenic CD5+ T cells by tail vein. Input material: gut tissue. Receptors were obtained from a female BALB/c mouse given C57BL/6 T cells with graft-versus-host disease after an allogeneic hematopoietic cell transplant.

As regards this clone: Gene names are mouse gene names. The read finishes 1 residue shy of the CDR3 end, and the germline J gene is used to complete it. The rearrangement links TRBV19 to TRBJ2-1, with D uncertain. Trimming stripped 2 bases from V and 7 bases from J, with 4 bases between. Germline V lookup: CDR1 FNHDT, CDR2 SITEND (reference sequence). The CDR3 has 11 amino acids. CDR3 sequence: CASSMWAEQFF. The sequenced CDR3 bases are TGTGCCAGCAGTATGTGGGCTGAGCAGTTC. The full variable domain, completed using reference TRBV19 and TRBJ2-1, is GGIITQTPKFLIGQEGQKLTLKCQQNFNHDTMYWYRQDSGKGLRLIYYSITENDLQKGDLSEGYDASREKKSSFSLTVTSAQKNEMAVFLCASSMWAEQFFGPGTRLTVL.

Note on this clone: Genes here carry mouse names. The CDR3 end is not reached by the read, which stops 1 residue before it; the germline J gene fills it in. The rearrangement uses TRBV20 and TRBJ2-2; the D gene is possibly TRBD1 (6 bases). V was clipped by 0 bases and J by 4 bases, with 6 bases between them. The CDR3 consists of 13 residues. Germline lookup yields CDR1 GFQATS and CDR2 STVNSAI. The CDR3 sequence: CGARDRGTGQLYF. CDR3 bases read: TGTGGTGCTAGGGACAGGGGCACCGGGCAGCTCTAC. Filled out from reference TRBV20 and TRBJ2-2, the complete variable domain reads GALVYQYPRRTICKSGTSMRMECQAVGFQATSVAWYRQSPQKTFELIALSTVNSAIKYEQNFTQEKFPISHPNLSFSSMTVLNAYLEDRGLYLCGARDRGTGQLYFGEGSKLTVL.

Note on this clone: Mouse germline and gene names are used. CDR3 DNA (partial): TGTGCCAGCAGTCTGAGACTGGGTAGTGCAGAAACGCTGTAT. Protein sequence: CASSLRLGSAETLY. The complete CDR3 reads CASSLRLGSAETLYF. This chain uses TRBV26 with TRBJ2-3; 7 bases fit TRBD2. The missing CDR3 end, 1 residue past where the read stops, is filled in from the germline J gene. Per the germline V gene, CDR1 is KGHPV and CDR2 is FQNQEV (reference sequence). The CDR3 loop spans 15 amino acids. After removal of 2 bases from V and 0 bases from J, the junction contained 2 bases not matched to a gene.

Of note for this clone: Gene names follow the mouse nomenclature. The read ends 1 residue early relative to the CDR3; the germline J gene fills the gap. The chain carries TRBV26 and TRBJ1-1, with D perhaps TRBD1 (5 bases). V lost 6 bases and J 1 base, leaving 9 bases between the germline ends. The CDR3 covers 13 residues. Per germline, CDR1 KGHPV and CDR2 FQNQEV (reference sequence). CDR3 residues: CASSQGVNTEVFF. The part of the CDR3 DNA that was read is TGTGCCAGCAGCCAAGGGGTGAACACAGAAGTCTTC.

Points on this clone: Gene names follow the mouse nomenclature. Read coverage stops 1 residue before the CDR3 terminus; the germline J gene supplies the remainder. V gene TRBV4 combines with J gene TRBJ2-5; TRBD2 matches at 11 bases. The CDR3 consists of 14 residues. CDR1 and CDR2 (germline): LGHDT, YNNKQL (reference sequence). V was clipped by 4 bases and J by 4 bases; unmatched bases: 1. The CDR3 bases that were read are TGTGCCAGCAGCTGGACTGGGGGGAAAGACACCCAGTAC. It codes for CASSWTGGKDTQY. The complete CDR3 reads CASSWTGGKDTQYF. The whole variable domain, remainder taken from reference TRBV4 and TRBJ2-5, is ETAVFQTPNYHVTQVGNEVSFNCKQTLGHDTMYWYKQDSKKLLKIMFSYNNKQLIVNETVPRRFSPQSSDKAHLNLRIKSVEPEDSAVYLCASSWTGGKDTQYFGPGTRLLVL.

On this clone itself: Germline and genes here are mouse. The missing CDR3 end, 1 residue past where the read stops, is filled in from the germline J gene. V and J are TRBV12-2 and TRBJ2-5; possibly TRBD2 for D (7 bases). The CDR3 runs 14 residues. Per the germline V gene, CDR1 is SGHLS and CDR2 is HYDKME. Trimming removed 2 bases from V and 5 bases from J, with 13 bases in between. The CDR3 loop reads CASSPFRGGDTQYF. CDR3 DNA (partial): TGTGCCAGCTCTCCCTTTAGGGGGGGAGACACCCAGTAC.

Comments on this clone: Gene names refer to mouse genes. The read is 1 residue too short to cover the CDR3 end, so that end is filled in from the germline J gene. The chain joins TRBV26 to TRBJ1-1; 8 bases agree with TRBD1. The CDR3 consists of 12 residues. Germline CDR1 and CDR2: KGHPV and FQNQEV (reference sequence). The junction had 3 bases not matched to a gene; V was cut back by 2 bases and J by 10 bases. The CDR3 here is CASSLVQGGVFF. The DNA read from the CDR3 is TGTGCCAGCAGTCTGGTACAGGGGGGAGTCTTC. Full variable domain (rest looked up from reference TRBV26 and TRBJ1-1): NSKVIQTPRYLVKGQGQKAKMRCIPEKGHPVVFWYQQNKNNEFKFLINFQNQEVLQQIDMTEKRFSAECPSNSPCSLEIQSSEAGDSALYLCASSLVQGGVFFGKGTRLTVV.

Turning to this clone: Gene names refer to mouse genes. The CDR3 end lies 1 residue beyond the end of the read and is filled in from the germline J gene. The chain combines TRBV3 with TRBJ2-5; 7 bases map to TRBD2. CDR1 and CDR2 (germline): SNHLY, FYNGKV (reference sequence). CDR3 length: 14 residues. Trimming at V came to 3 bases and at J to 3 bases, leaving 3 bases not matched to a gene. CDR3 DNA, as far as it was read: TGTGCCAGCAGCTTGGCACTGGGGCAAGACACCCAGTAC. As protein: CASSLALGQDTQY. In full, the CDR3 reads CASSLALGQDTQYF.

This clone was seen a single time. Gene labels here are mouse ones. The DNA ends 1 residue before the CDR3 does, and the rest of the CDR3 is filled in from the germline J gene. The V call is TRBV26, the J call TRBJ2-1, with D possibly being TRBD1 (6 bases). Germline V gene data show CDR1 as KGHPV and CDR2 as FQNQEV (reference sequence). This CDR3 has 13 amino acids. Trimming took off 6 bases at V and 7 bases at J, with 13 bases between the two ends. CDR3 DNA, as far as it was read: TGTGCCAGCAGCCTACAGGGTGGGGCTGAGCAGTTC. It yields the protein CASSLQGGAEQF. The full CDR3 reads CASSLQGGAEQFF.